These 9 T cell receptor beta chains came from one sample sequenced in a study of cytomegalovirus exposure and HLA in healthy donors. The primer mix had 60 Vbeta and 13 Jbeta primers. Clones were read by immunoSEQ multiplex PCR, and TCRdb kept only the in-frame ones, dropping some. Among more than 140,000 clones, over 60% were seen once, and the ten largest hold 3%. The sequenced sample was PBMCs. These receptors were taken from a young woman in good health and CMV-seropositive.

This chain connects TRBV2 to TRBJ2-5, with D perhaps TRBD2 (6 bases). The assigned J gene may be wrong: the sequence end matches TRBJ2-7 better. The CDR3 has 16 residues. CDR1 SNHLY and CDR2 FYNNEI come from the germline V gene. The CDR3 loop is CASSEGAGPLGYEQYF. The CDR3 DNA follows: TGTGCCAGCAGTGAAGGGGCGGGGCCCCTTGGCTACGAGCAGTACTTC.

Details on this clone: Other DNA sequences within the sample encode an identical CDR3. The rearrangement joins TRBV18 to TRBJ2-7, with D hard to call. Germline CDR1 KGHSH, CDR2 LQKENI. The V and J ends lost 3 bases and 0 bases respectively, with 3 bases between them. This CDR3 region has 12 residues. CDR3 residues: CASSPSSYEQYF. CDR3 in DNA: TGTGCCAGCTCACCCAGCTCCTACGAGCAGTACTTC.

Only one count was recorded for this clone. This chain links TRBV5-4 with TRBJ2-1; TRBD1 might be the D (5 bases). The CDR3 is 13 amino acids. Germline V gives CDR1 SGHNT, CDR2 YYREEE (reference sequence). Trimming shortened V by 0 bases and J by 10 bases, and 11 bases separated the two germline ends. CDR3 bases: TGTGCCAGCAGCTTGGTGGACAACCGGGAGCAGTTCTTC. As protein: CASSLVDNREQFF. Full variable domain (outside the CDR3, taken from reference TRBV5-4 and TRBJ2-1): ETGVTQSPTHLIKTRGQQVTLRCSSQSGHNTVSWYQQALGQGPQFIFQYYREEENGRGNFPPRFSGLQFPNYSSELNVNALELDDSALYLCASSLVDNREQFFGPGTRLTVL.

V is TRBV2 and J is TRBJ2-5; maybe TRBD2 (7 bases). The germline V and J ends were trimmed by 8 bases and 5 bases, with 21 bases remaining between them. The CDR3 sequence is 15 residues long. Germline CDR1 is SNHLY and CDR2 is FYNNEI. The CDR3 DNA reads TGTGCCAGCTCAGGGTTCTGGGGGGGCGAGGAGACCCAGTACTTC. This codes for CASSGFWGGEETQYF. Drawing the rest from reference TRBV2 and TRBJ2-5, the complete variable domain is EPEVTQTPSHQVTQMGQEVILRCVPISNHLYFYWYRQILGQKVEFLVSFYNNEISEKSEIFDDQFSVERPDGSNFTLKIRSTKLEDSAMYFCASSGFWGGEETQYFGPGTRLLVL.

This chain links TRBV6-1 with TRBJ2-7; no definite D call. Per the germline V gene, CDR1 is MNHNS and CDR2 is SASEGT. CDR3 size: 11 residues. V gave up 6 bases and J gave up 7 bases, with 10 bases separating them. The CDR3 is CASRELVEQYF. As DNA, the CDR3 is TGTGCCAGCAGGGAACTCGTGGAGCAGTACTTC.

A few counts support this clone. The V call is TRBV4-1, the J call TRBJ2-1; TRBD2 might be the D (6 bases). V shed 8 bases and J shed 4 bases, with 9 bases lying between them. This CDR3 region has 12 residues. The V gene's germline CDR1 is MGHRA and CDR2 YSYEKL. For the CDR3, the DNA is TGCGCCAGCGGCGGGACTTACAATGAGCAGTTCTTC. It specifies CASGGTYNEQFF.

This chain joins TRBV28 and TRBJ1-2, with 9 bases aligning to TRBD1. V dropped 4 bases and J dropped 3; count of bases not matched to a gene: 9. The CDR3 totals 16 residues. Germline V gives CDR1 MDHEN, CDR2 SYDVKM. DNA for the CDR3: TGTGCCAGCAGTTCATACGCGACAGGGGGGCACTATGGCTACACCTTC. This translates into CASSSYATGGHYGYTF.

This clone showed up just once. The V and J genes are TRBV5-1 and TRBJ1-1; no firm D call. From germline, CDR1 is SGHRS and CDR2 YFSETQ. V lost 2 bases and J 5 bases, leaving 10 bases between the germline ends. CDR3 length: 13 residues. The CDR3 spells CASSFSTMTEAFF. Here the CDR3 DNA reads TGCGCCAGCAGCTTTAGTACCATGACTGAAGCTTTCTTT.

This clone was seen just once. The chain's CDR3 is CASRGTGGRMNTEAFF. CDR3 DNA: TGCGCCAGCAGGGGGACAGGGGGACGGATGAACACTGAAGCTTTCTTT. The J gene is TRBJ1-1, the V gene TRBV5-1; the match to TRBD1 covers 11 bases. CDR1 SGHRS and CDR2 YFSETQ come from the germline V gene. The junction had 6 bases not matched to a gene; V was cut back by 5 bases and J by 0 bases. The CDR3 is made up of 16 amino acids. Complete variable domain (other parts from reference TRBV5-1 and TRBJ1-1): KAGVTQTPRYLIKTRGQQVTLSCSPISGHRSVSWYQQTPGQGLQFLFEYFSETQRNKGNFPGRFSGRQFSNSRSEMNVSTLELGDSALYLCASRGTGGRMNTEAFFGQGTRLTVV.